Each of the 8 T cell receptor beta chains below was sequenced from the same sample in a study of blood T cell repertoires in COVID-19. Profiled with immunoSEQ multiplex PCR; TCRdb holds only in-frame clones, not every one. This table holds about 83,000 clones, more than 90% found once. Sequencing was done on a sample of peripheral blood. These receptors all come from a woman of 80 years or more with active or convalescent COVID-19.

The chain employs TRBV10-2 and TRBJ1-2; no definite D call. V was cut by 3 bases and J by 6 bases, with 11 bases left in between. Germline V lookup: CDR1 WSHSY, CDR2 SAAADI. This CDR3 contains 13 residues. The CDR3 coding sequence is TGCGCCAGCAGTGACACAGTCCTAAATGGCTACACCTTC. Amino acid sequence: CASSDTVLNGYTF.

The V gene is TRBV11-2, the J gene TRBJ2-7; possibly TRBD1 for D (6 bases). The CDR3 spans 15 residues. V was pared by 2 bases and J by 0 bases, with 11 bases between. Per germline, CDR1 SGHAT and CDR2 FQNNGV. CDR3 nucleotides: TGTGCCAGCAGCTTAAACGTGGACAGCTCCTACGAGCAGTACTTC. Encoded protein: CASSLNVDSSYEQYF.

The chain is built from TRBV27 and TRBJ2-3; 9 positions agree with TRBD1. The V gene end was trimmed by 4 bases and the J gene end by 7 bases; junction bases not matched to a gene: 6. Per the germline V gene, CDR1 is MNHEY and CDR2 is SMNVEV (reference sequence). The CDR3 extends over 14 amino acids. CDR3 in DNA: TGTGCCAGCAGTTCCGGGACAGGGAGGAATACGCAGTATTTT. Translation: CASSSGTGRNTQYF.

The chain links TRBV4-3 to TRBJ1-2; 8 bases are shared with TRBD1. J gave up 8 bases and V 4 bases, and 12 bases lay outside the gene matches. Germline V gene sequence: CDR1 LGHNA, CDR2 YSLEER. The CDR3 extends over 15 amino acids. The CDR3: CASSPRTGWLEGYTF. The CDR3 DNA sequence: TGCGCCAGCAGCCCTCGGACAGGGTGGTTGGAGGGCTACACCTTC.

The chain recombines TRBV5-1 with TRBJ2-5, with 8 bases fitting TRBD2. Per germline, CDR1 SGHRS and CDR2 YFSETQ. The CDR3 length is 14 residues. V was clipped by 2 bases and J by 4 bases; unmatched bases: 4. CDR3 bases: TGCGCCAGCAGCTTTAGCGGGGTAGGAGAGACCCAGTACTTC. This gives the protein CASSFSGVGETQYF.

V is TRBV9 and J is TRBJ2-4, with no clear D. The CDR3 is 14 amino acids. From germline, CDR1 is SGDLS and CDR2 YYNGEE. V gave up 2 bases and J gave up 12 bases, with 18 bases separating them. CDR3 sequence reads: CASSVDGSLADQYF. Written as DNA, the CDR3 is TGTGCCAGCAGCGTCGACGGCTCCCTCGCGGATCAGTACTTC.

The chain has TRBV4-2 and TRBJ1-6; D uncertain. This CDR3 has 18 residues. Trimming stripped 4 bases from V and 1 base from J, with 17 bases between. The germline gives CDR1 LGHNA, CDR2 YNFKEQ. The CDR3 reads CASSPLPRERSYNSPLHF. The CDR3 region has the DNA TGTGCCAGCAGCCCACTCCCCCGGGAAAGGTCCTATAATTCACCCCTCCACTTT.

This clone was seen once. V and J are TRBV21-1 and TRBJ1-5. TRBV21-1 is a known pseudogene. This CDR3 contains 14 residues. The CDR3: CASSNRGSNQPQHF. Written as DNA, the CDR3 is TGTGCCAGCAGCAATCGGGGGAGCAATCAGCCCCAGCATTTT.